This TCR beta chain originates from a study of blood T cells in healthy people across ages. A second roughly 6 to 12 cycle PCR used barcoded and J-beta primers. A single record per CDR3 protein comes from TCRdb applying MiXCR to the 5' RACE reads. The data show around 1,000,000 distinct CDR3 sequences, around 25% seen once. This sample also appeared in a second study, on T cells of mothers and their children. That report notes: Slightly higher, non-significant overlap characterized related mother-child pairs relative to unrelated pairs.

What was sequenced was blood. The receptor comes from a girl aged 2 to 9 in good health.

The CDR3 DNA sequence: TGCAGTGCTCTAGCGGGACAGGGCCAGCATTTT. Translation: CSALAGQGQHF. The gene calls are TRBV20-1 and TRBJ1-5; TRBD1 agrees at 9 bases. There are 11 residues in the CDR3. Trimming took 5 bases from V and 12 from J; bases not matched to a gene: 5. Germline assignment: CDR1 DFQATT and CDR2 SNEGSKA (reference sequence).